The 20 T cell receptor beta chains below were found in one sample sequenced in a study of cytomegalovirus exposure and HLA in healthy donors. The PCR made use of 60 Vbeta and 13 Jbeta primers. Clones were sequenced by immunoSEQ multiplex PCR, and TCRdb holds only the in-frame ones, with some missing. The table includes more than 150,000 clones, around 80% detected once. Sequenced sample: PBMCs. Source of these receptors: a middle-aged man in good health and CMV-seropositive.

V gene TRBV27 combines with J gene TRBJ2-1, with TRBD1 matching over 11 bases. Trimming cost V 6 bases and J 7 bases; bases outside gene matches: 5. The germline gives CDR1 MNHEY, CDR2 SMNVEV (reference sequence). The CDR3 is 14 amino acids. CDR3 amino acids: CASSAGTGGNEQFF. DNA for the CDR3: TGTGCCAGCAGCGCGGGGACAGGGGGGAATGAGCAGTTCTTC.

The chain joins TRBV11-2 to TRBJ1-1; a possible D gene is TRBD1 (6 bases). CDR1 is SGHAT, CDR2 FQNNGV, per germline. The CDR3 runs 15 residues. The V end lost 5 bases, the J end lost 1 base, and 14 bases lay between the germline ends. The CDR3 DNA follows: TGTGCCAGCAGCCCATGGGGGGGGCCGAACACTGAAGCTTTCTTT. Amino acids: CASSPWGGPNTEAFF.

V and J are TRBV6-5 and TRBJ1-5; D is possibly TRBD1 (6 bases). V was clipped by 2 bases and J by 7 bases, with 12 bases between them. The CDR3 consists of 14 residues. The V gene's germline CDR1 is MNHEY and CDR2 SVGAGI. Written as DNA, the CDR3 is TGTGCCAGCAGTTACGCGGTTAGGGGGCAGCCCCAGCATTTT. Its translation: CASSYAVRGQPQHF.

The gene calls are TRBV7-2 and TRBJ1-2; 10 bases agree with TRBD1. With 1 base clipped from V and 7 bases from J, the junction kept 6 bases outside the gene matches. This CDR3 has 15 residues. Germline CDR1 reads SGHTA; CDR2 reads FQGNSA. CDR3 in DNA: TGTGCCAGCAGCTTAGACCGGGACAGGGGTAGTGGCTACACCTTC. Translated: CASSLDRDRGSGYTF.

The chain couples TRBV5-4 to TRBJ1-2; TRBD1 agrees at 7 bases. The V gene end was trimmed by 0 bases and the J gene end by 9 bases; junction bases not matched to a gene: 11. The CDR3 runs 15 residues. CDR1 SGHNT and CDR2 YYREEE come from the germline V gene (reference sequence). This CDR3 reads CASSLELAGGGSYTF. CDR3 DNA sequence: TGTGCCAGCAGCTTGGAGTTGGCAGGGGGTGGAAGCTACACCTTC.

The chain has TRBV5-1 and TRBJ2-7; a weak D match, TRBD2 (5 bases). The germline V gene encodes CDR1 SGHRS and CDR2 YFSETQ. The length of the CDR3 is 14 residues. Trimming took off 1 base at V and 2 bases at J, with 10 bases between the two ends. DNA for the CDR3: TGCGCCAGCAGCTTGCCTAGCCAGACCTACGAGCAGTACTTC. Protein product: CASSLPSQTYEQYF. Supplemented by reference TRBV5-1 and TRBJ2-7, the full variable domain reads KAGVTQTPRYLIKTRGQQVTLSCSPISGHRSVSWYQQTPGQGLQFLFEYFSETQRNKGNFPGRFSGRQFSNSRSEMNVSTLELGDSALYLCASSLPSQTYEQYFGPGTRLTVT.

The chain uses TRBV9 and TRBJ1-1; D is unclear. The V gene's germline CDR1 is SGDLS and CDR2 YYNGEE. The CDR3 consists of 13 residues. Deletions cut 0 bases from V and 3 bases from J, with 6 bases between. This chain's CDR3 is CASSVAADTEAFF. The DNA of the CDR3 is TGTGCCAGCAGCGTAGCTGCGGACACTGAAGCTTTCTTT.

This sequence joins TRBV19 and TRBJ2-1, with D possibly matching TRBD2 (5 bases). CDR3 length equals 15 residues. Trimming took off 4 bases at V and 3 bases at J, with 13 bases between the two ends. Germline V gene lookup returns CDR1 LNHDA and CDR2 SQIVND (reference sequence). The CDR3 DNA sequence: TGTGCCAGTAGTACGGGAATTACCATCTACAATGAGCAGTTCTTC. It is translated as CASSTGITIYNEQFF. The whole variable domain, remainder taken from reference TRBV19 and TRBJ2-1, is DGGITQSPKYLFRKEGQNVTLSCEQNLNHDAMYWYRQDPGQGLRLIYYSQIVNDFQKGDIAEGYSVSREKKESFPLTVTSAQKNPTAFYLCASSTGITIYNEQFFGPGTRLTVL.

In this sample, this clone turned up once. The chain carries TRBV5-1 and TRBJ2-6; 8 bases align to TRBD1. CDR3 length: 17 amino acids. Germline CDR1 and CDR2: SGHRS and YFSETQ. The V segment lost 0 bases and the J segment 3 bases; nucleotides outside the gene matches: 5. CDR3 in amino acids: CASSLDAGGSGANVLTF. In nucleotides, the CDR3 is TGCGCCAGCAGCTTGGACGCAGGGGGCAGTGGGGCCAACGTCCTGACTTTC.

The rearrangement uses TRBV19 and TRBJ2-1, with 12 nucleotides matching TRBD2. CDR3 length equals 16 residues. J lost 4 bases, V lost 5 bases, and 6 bases had no gene match. The germline V gene has CDR1 LNHDA and CDR2 SQIVND (reference sequence). The CDR3 nucleotides read TGTGCCAGTAGTCAAAATGGACTAGCGGGATACAATGAGCAGTTCTTC. Translation: CASSQNGLAGYNEQFF. Combining the CDR3 with reference TRBV19 and TRBJ2-1 gives the whole variable domain DGGITQSPKYLFRKEGQNVTLSCEQNLNHDAMYWYRQDPGQGLRLIYYSQIVNDFQKGDIAEGYSVSREKKESFPLTVTSAQKNPTAFYLCASSQNGLAGYNEQFFGPGTRLTVL.

The chain combines TRBV18 with TRBJ2-3; 8 bases match TRBD2. The CDR3 has 15 amino acids. The junction had 7 bases not matched to a gene; V was cut back by 3 bases and J by 5 bases. Germline V gene data show CDR1 as KGHSH and CDR2 as LQKENI. The DNA of the CDR3 is TGTGCCAGCTCACCCGCGGGGGGAACTGGAGATACGCAGTATTTT. This sequence encodes CASSPAGGTGDTQYF.

This clone has only one observation. The chain recombines TRBV30 with TRBJ1-2; no clear D. V was cut by 3 bases and J by 3 bases, with 11 bases left in between. The CDR3 sequence is 13 residues long. Germline CDR1 and CDR2: GTSNPN and SVGIG (reference sequence). In DNA form, the CDR3 reads TGTGCCTGGAGAAGCCGAAGAGACTATGGCTACACCTTC. It codes for CAWRSRRDYGYTF.

The chain joins TRBV28 to TRBJ1-4, with a weak D call TRBD1 (5 bases). Per germline, CDR1 MDHEN and CDR2 SYDVKM. The V gene lost 6 bases and the J gene lost 2 bases, with 10 bases spanning the gap. CDR3 length: 14 residues. CDR3 sequence reads: CASRSGRTNEKLFF. The CDR3 nucleotides are TGTGCCAGCAGGTCAGGGCGCACTAATGAAAAACTGTTTTTT.

The V gene is TRBV7-8, the J gene TRBJ1-1; 8 bases agree with TRBD1. Germline lookup yields CDR1 SGHVS and CDR2 FQNEAQ. Trimming at V came to 4 bases and at J to 5 bases, leaving 9 bases not matched to a gene. CDR3 length equals 15 residues. This CDR3 reads CASSSGQGRGTEAFF. The CDR3, as DNA: TGTGCCAGCAGCTCAGGACAGGGACGAGGAACTGAAGCTTTCTTT.

The chain uses TRBV27 and TRBJ1-2, with unresolved D. V gave up 2 bases and J gave up 4 bases, with 8 bases separating them. The CDR3 consists of 13 residues. CDR1 and CDR2 from the germline V gene are MNHEY and SMNVEV (reference sequence). The CDR3 loop is CASSLNGVYGYTF. The CDR3 DNA sequence: TGTGCCAGCAGTTTAAACGGGGTCTATGGCTACACCTTC.

V and J are TRBV5-1 and TRBJ2-2, with TRBD1 matching 7 bases. The germline CDR1 and CDR2 sequences are SGHRS and YFSETQ. V lost 0 bases, J lost 1 base, and 6 bases stayed unmatched. The CDR3 is 17 residues long. The DNA for the CDR3 is TGCGCCAGCAGCTTGGCTGAACAGGGGCAGAACACCGGGGAGCTGTTTTTT. Its protein product is CASSLAEQGQNTGELFF.

This clone was counted a single time. CDR3 bases: TGTGCCAGTGCGGGTTCCCGGGGCACAGATACGCAGTATTTT. Residues: CASAGSRGTDTQYF. The chain links TRBV19 to TRBJ2-3; maybe TRBD2 (5 bases). V dropped 8 bases and J dropped 1 base, with 13 bases sitting between them. The germline gives CDR1 LNHDA, CDR2 SQIVND (reference sequence). CDR3 length: 14 amino acids.

The chain couples TRBV7-9 to TRBJ1-6; D perhaps matches TRBD1 (5 bases). CDR1 SEHNR and CDR2 FQNEAQ come from the germline V gene (reference sequence). CDR3 length: 14 residues. Between the trimmed V and J ends, which lost 3 bases and 7 bases, there was a span of 10 bases. CDR3 sequence reads: CASSFSGWNSPLHF. The CDR3 nucleotides read TGTGCCAGCAGCTTTTCAGGGTGGAATTCACCCCTCCACTTT.

This clone appeared a single time. The gene calls are TRBV15 and TRBJ1-5; no firm D call. The length of the CDR3 is 16 residues. The germline V gene has CDR1 LNHNV and CDR2 YYDKDF (reference sequence). Trimming stripped 5 bases from V and 9 bases from J, with 23 bases between. The CDR3 spells CATSGAQTRSGGPQHF. CDR3 bases: TGTGCCACCAGCGGCGCCCAGACCCGTTCGGGTGGGCCCCAGCATTTT.

This sequence joins TRBV27 and TRBJ2-3; a weak D match, TRBD2 (7 bases). The V gene lost 2 bases and the J gene lost 2 bases, with 14 bases spanning the gap. This CDR3 is 16 amino acids long. Germline loops: CDR1 MNHEY, CDR2 SMNVEV (reference sequence). The CDR3 spells CASSLGQGTITDTQYF. DNA for the CDR3: TGTGCCAGCAGTTTAGGCCAGGGGACTATCACAGATACGCAGTATTTT.